Each of the 4 T cell receptor beta chains below was sequenced from the same sample in a study of control samples from healthy donors and cancer patients. Generated by immunoSEQ multiplex PCR, the TCRdb table keeps only in-frame clones and is missing some. This table has over 70,000 clones, roughly 91% appearing once. What was sequenced was blood. The receptors were sampled from a woman aged 60 to 75 in good health.

This clone has just one count. V gene TRBV3-1 (or the pseudogene TRBV3-2) combines with J gene TRBJ1-1; D is perhaps TRBD1 (6 bases). This CDR3 has 14 residues. Germline lookup yields CDR1 LGHDT and CDR2 YNNKEL (reference sequence). V dropped 1 base and J dropped 5 bases, with 11 bases sitting between them. The CDR3 DNA follows: TGTGCCAGCAGCCAAGTTCAGGGGCGGACTGAAGCTTTCTTT. The encoded protein is CASSQVQGRTEAFF.

The chain employs TRBV10-3 and TRBJ2-5, with TRBD1 matching 9 bases. The CDR3 contains 17 residues. Trimming took 0 bases from V and 5 from J; bases not matched to a gene: 10. In germline, CDR1 is ENHRY, CDR2 SYGVKD. In DNA, the CDR3 is TGTGCCATCAGTGAGTCACCGACAGGGGGAGACACGGAGACCCAGTACTTC. This gives the protein CAISESPTGGDTETQYF.

The sample holds one count of this clone. This chain links TRBV5-1 with TRBJ1-6; 9 bases are a match to TRBD1. The CDR3 has 16 amino acids. V lost 3 bases to trimming and J lost 7 bases; unmatched junction nucleotides: 8. Germline-derived CDR1 and CDR2 are SGHRS and YFSETQ. This chain's CDR3 is CASSWTGAFLNSPLHF. The CDR3 region has the DNA TGCGCCAGCAGCTGGACAGGGGCGTTCTTGAATTCACCCCTCCACTTT. Variable domain in full (rest from reference TRBV5-1 and TRBJ1-6): KAGVTQTPRYLIKTRGQQVTLSCSPISGHRSVSWYQQTPGQGLQFLFEYFSETQRNKGNFPGRFSGRQFSNSRSEMNVSTLELGDSALYLCASSWTGAFLNSPLHFGNGTRLTVT.

The gene calls are TRBV29-1 and TRBJ2-3; TRBD1 or TRBD2 may be the D gene (5 bases each). The CDR3 loop spans 14 amino acids. V lost 6 bases and J 0 bases, leaving 13 bases between the germline ends. Germline CDR1 and CDR2: SQVTM and ANQGSEA. CDR3 residues: CSVRDATSTDTQYF. DNA for the CDR3: TGCAGCGTGAGGGACGCAACTAGCACAGATACGCAGTATTTT.